This record looks at one T cell receptor (beta chain) sequence and its context. Its antigen is still unknown. This specimen comes from a study of CD8 T cells in ankylosing spondylitis. General study points: Several highly homologous variants formed a TCR beta motif that appeared characteristic of ankylosing spondylitis blood. Some motif variants were previously reported in reactive arthritis synovial fluid and blood. In ankylosing spondylitis patients, matched synovial fluid reportedly showed significant enrichment of disease-linked clones.

Libraries for TCR beta were made by quantitative 5'-RACE with molecular barcodes. Using its own MiXCR run on the 5' RACE reads, TCRdb lists one record per CDR3 protein. The repertoire holds about 390,000 distinct CDR3 sequences, with approximately 20% as singletons. The sample consisted of blood, either unsorted or a sorted T cell fraction (not recorded which). The clonotype comes from a male donor with ankylosing spondylitis.

The CDR3 region has the DNA TGCGCCAGCAGCTTGTCCAGCGGCGACAATGAGCAGTTCTTC. Its translation: CASSLSSGDNEQFF. The gene calls are TRBV5-1 and TRBJ2-1; D may be TRBD2 (5 bases). Trimming removed 1 base from V and 5 bases from J, with 10 bases in between. CDR1 is SGHRS and CDR2 is YFSETQ in the germline V gene. The CDR3 extends over 14 amino acids.